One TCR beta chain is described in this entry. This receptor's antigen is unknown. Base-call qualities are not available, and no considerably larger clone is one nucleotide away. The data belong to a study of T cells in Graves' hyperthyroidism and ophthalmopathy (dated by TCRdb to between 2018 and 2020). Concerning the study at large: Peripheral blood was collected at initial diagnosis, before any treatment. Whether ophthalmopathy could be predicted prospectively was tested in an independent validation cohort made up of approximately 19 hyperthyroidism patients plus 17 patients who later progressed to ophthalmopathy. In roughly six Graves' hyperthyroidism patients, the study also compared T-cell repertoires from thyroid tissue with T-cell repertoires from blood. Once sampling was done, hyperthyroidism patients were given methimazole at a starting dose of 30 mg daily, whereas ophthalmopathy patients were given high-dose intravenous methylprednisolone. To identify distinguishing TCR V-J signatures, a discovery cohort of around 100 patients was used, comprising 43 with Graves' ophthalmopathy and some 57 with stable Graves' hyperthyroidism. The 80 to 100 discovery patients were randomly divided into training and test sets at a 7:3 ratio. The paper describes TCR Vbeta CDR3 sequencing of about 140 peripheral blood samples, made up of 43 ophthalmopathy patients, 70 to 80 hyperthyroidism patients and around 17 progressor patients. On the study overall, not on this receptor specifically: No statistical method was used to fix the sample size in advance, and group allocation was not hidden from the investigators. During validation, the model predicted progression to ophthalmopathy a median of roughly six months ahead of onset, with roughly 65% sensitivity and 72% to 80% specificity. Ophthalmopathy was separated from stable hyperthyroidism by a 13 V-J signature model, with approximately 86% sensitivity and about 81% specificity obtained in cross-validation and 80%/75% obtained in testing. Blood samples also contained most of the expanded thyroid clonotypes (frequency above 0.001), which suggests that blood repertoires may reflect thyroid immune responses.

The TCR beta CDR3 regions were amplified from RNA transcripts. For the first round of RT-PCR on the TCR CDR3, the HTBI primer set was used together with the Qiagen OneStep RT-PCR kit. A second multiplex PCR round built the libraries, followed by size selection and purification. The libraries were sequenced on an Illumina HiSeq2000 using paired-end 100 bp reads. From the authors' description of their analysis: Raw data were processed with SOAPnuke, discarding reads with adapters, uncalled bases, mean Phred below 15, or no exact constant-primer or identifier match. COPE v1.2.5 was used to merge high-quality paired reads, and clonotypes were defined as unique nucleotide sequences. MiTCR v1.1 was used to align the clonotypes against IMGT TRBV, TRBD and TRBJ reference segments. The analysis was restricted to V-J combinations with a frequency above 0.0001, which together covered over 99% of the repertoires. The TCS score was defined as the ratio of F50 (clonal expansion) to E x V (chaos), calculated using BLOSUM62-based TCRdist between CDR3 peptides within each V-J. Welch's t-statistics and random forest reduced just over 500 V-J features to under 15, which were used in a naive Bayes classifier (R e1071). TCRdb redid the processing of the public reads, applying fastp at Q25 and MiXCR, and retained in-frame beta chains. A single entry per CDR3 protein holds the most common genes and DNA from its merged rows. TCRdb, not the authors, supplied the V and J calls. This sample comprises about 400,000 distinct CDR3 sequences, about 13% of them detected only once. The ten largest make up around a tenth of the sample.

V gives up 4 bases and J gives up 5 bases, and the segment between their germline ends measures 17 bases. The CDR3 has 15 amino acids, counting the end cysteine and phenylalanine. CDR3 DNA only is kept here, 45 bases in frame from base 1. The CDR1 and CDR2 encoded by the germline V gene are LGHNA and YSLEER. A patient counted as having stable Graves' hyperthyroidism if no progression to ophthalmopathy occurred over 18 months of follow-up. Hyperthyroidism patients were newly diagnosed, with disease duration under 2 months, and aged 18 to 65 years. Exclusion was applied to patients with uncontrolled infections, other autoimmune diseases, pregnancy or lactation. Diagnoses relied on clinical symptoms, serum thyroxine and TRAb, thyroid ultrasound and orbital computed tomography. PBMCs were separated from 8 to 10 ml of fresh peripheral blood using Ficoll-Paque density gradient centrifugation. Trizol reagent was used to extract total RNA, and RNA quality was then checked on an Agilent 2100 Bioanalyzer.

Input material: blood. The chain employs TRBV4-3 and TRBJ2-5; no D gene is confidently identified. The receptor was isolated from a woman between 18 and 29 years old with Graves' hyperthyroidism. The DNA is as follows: TGCGCCAGCAGCCTAATTCGGCGCCCCGGGGAGACCCAGTACTTC. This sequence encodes CASSLIRRPGETQYF.